This T cell receptor beta chain is from a study of blood T cells in healthy people across ages. Whole-study results and caveats: The study could not conclusively compare naive and antigen-experienced cells, given its unsorted PBMCs.

In this sample, this clonotype turned up a few times. The antigen is undetermined. With a J-beta primer mix and a sample-barcoded 5' primer, a second PCR ran about 6 to 11 cycles. TCRdb passed the 5' RACE reads through MiXCR, listing each CDR3 protein once. Of roughly 1.5 million distinct CDR3 sequences listed, about 42% were seen once; the top ten hold about 4.1%. Trimming removed 6 bases from V and 3 bases from J, with 12 bases in between. In germline, CDR1 is MNHNS, CDR2 SASEGT. The CDR3 spans 13 residues. V gene TRBV6-1 combines with J gene TRBJ2-7; D is uncertain. The sequence was collected from a woman between 18 and 29 years old in good health. Sequencing used blood. CDR3 sequence: CASRPTADYEQYF. CDR3 DNA: TGTGCCAGCAGACCCACTGCGGACTACGAGCAGTACTTC.